Listed here are 3 T cell receptor beta chains from one sample, sequenced in a study of low-dose radiotherapy and immunotherapy resistance in tumors. First-strand cDNA relied on TRAV- and TRBV-specific primers spanning alpha and beta chains. For amplifying TCRs, the PCR ran for approximately 18 cycles with Phusion, which was used together with a constant-region primer and the adapter on the V primers. TCRdb recomputed calls from the reads with MiXCR, one row per CDR3 protein. Of about 60,000 distinct CDR3 sequences in the sample, roughly a quarter were seen once. Time point denoted: before trial treatment. Sequenced here: PBMCs, sampled before treatment. These receptors all stem from a male donor with prostate cancer.

A word on this clonotype: A far larger clone differs by one base, so this is likely a read error. The V and J genes are TRBV29-1 and TRBJ2-1, with D unclear. From germline, CDR1 is SQVTM and CDR2 ANQGSEA. Trimming cost V 1 base and J 10 bases, with 17 bases left between them. The CDR3 is made up of 14 amino acids. CDR3: CSVEGVPFSYEQFF. CDR3 DNA sequence: TGCAGCGTTGAAGGTGTCCCCTTCTCCTACGAGCAGTTCTTC.

CDR3 sequence (DNA): TGCAGTGCTAGAGAAGTTCGGGGGAGCTCCTACAATGAGCAGTTCTTC. Protein sequence: CSAREVRGSSYNEQFF. The rearrangement joins TRBV20-1 to TRBJ2-1; tentative D call: TRBD2 (6 bases). CDR1 is DFQATT and CDR2 is SNEGSKA in the germline V gene (reference sequence). This CDR3 contains 16 residues. Trimming removed 0 bases at V and 0 bases at J, with 12 bases between.

Regarding this clonotype: A clone one base away is much larger, so this may be a read error. The chain carries TRBV5-1 and TRBJ1-3, with 12 positions matching TRBD1. Germline CDR1 and CDR2: SGHRS and YFSETQ. The CDR3 loop spans 16 amino acids. For the CDR3, the DNA is TGCGCCAGCGAACCGGGACAGGGGGCTTCTGGAAACACCACATATTTT. This sequence encodes CASEPGQGASGNTTYF.